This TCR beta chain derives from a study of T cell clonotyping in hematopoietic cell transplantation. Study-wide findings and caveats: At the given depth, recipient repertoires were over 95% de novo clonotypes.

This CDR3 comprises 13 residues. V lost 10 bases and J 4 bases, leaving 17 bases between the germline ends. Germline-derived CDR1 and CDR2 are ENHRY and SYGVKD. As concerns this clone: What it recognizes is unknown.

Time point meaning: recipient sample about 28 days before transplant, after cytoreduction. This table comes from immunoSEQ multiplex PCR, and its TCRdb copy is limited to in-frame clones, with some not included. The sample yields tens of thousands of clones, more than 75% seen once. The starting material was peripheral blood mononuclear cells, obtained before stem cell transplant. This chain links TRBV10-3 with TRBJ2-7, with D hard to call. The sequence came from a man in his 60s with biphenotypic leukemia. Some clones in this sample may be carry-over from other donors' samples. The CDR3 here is CATSPRTDYEQYF. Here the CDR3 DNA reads TGTGCCACATCCCCTCGGACGGATTACGAGCAGTACTTC.